The T cell receptor (beta chain) under discussion was sequenced for a study of STAT3 mutations in large granular lymphocyte leukemia. Study at large: Canonical activating STAT3 mutations were detected in roughly half of the longitudinally sequenced T-LGLL patients. The study's findings and limits: Every T-cell large granular lymphocyte leukemia patient had at least one immunodominant TCR beta clonotype.

V dropped 5 bases and J dropped 5 bases, with 12 bases sitting between them. This CDR3 has 13 residues. Germline V lookup: CDR1 MDHEN, CDR2 SYDVKM. Profiled with immunoSEQ multiplex PCR; TCRdb holds only in-frame clones, not every one. The sample shows tens of thousands of clones, 86% of them seen only once. Remarks on this clone: Antigen specificity is unknown.

Specimen: peripheral blood mononuclear cells. V usage is TRBV28 and J usage is TRBJ1-1; tentative D call: TRBD1 (6 bases). The clonotype was recovered from a man in his sixties with T-cell large granular lymphocyte leukemia. Some clones in this sample may be carry-over from other donors' samples. CDR3 nucleotide sequence: TGTGCCAGCAGTCCACAGGGACGGACTGAAGCTTTCTTT. Its translation: CASSPQGRTEAFF.